The 6 T cell receptor beta chains in this list originate from one sample, sequenced in a study of cytomegalovirus exposure and HLA in healthy donors. 60 Vbeta and 13 Jbeta primers were used in PCR. Clones were read by immunoSEQ multiplex PCR, and TCRdb kept only the in-frame ones, dropping some. The data hold 180,000 or so clones, with approximately 78% observed a single time. The sequenced sample consisted of PBMCs. The receptor set was obtained from a woman aged 50 to 60 in good health and CMV-seropositive.

The chain employs TRBV7-2 and TRBJ2-1; TRBD2 matches 10 bases. The CDR3 is made up of 17 amino acids. V shed 1 base and J 4 bases; nucleotides not matched to a gene: 7. CDR1 is SGHTA, CDR2 FQGNSA, per germline. CDR3 sequence: CASSLGLLAGGYNEQFF. CDR3 in DNA: TGTGCCAGCAGCTTAGGACTGTTAGCGGGGGGTTACAATGAGCAGTTCTTC.

Comment on this clone: The junction departs from germline at one end; a sequencing error may be responsible. The chain uses TRBV5-6 and TRBJ2-4, with no clear D. In germline, CDR1 is SGHDT, CDR2 YYEEEE. The CDR3 has 14 amino acids. CDR3 nucleotides: TGTGCCAGCAGCTCCACTTCCGAGAAAAACAGTCAGTACTTC. The encoded protein is CASSSTSEKNSQYF.

This chain connects TRBV2 to TRBJ1-2; tentatively, D is TRBD1 (5 bases). CDR1 and CDR2 (germline): SNHLY, FYNNEI. The length of the CDR3 is 12 residues. V lost 5 bases and J lost 7, with 11 bases in between. The CDR3 DNA is TGTGCCAGCAGTACCTCAGGGTTTGGCTACACCTTC. As protein: CASSTSGFGYTF.

In its sample, this clone was seen a few times. The V call is TRBV19, the J call TRBJ2-6, with D possibly being TRBD1 (6 bases). The CDR3 is 16 residues long. Per germline, CDR1 LNHDA and CDR2 SQIVND (reference sequence). V shed 5 bases and J shed 4 bases, with 15 bases lying between them. The DNA for the CDR3 is TGTGCCAGTAGTGCCGACAGGAGCTCAGGGGCCAACGTCCTGACTTTC. It encodes CASSADRSSGANVLTF.

The chain has TRBV11-2 and TRBJ2-3; 13 positions agree with TRBD2. CDR1 and CDR2 from the germline V gene are SGHAT and FQNNGV. V was pared by 5 bases and J by 2 bases, with 4 bases of the junction left unmatched. The CDR3 is 16 amino acids. The CDR3: CASSLGLAGHTDTQYF. The CDR3, as DNA: TGTGCCAGCAGCCTGGGACTAGCGGGACACACAGATACGCAGTATTTT.

The rearrangement uses TRBV2 and TRBJ2-1; TRBD2 matches 7 bases. This CDR3 is 16 amino acids long. V shed 6 bases and J 0 bases; nucleotides not matched to a gene: 8. Germline V gene lookup returns CDR1 SNHLY and CDR2 FYNNEI. The CDR3 reads CASRLLAASSYNEQFF. CDR3 coding DNA: TGTGCCAGCAGACTCCTAGCGGCCAGCTCCTACAATGAGCAGTTCTTC.